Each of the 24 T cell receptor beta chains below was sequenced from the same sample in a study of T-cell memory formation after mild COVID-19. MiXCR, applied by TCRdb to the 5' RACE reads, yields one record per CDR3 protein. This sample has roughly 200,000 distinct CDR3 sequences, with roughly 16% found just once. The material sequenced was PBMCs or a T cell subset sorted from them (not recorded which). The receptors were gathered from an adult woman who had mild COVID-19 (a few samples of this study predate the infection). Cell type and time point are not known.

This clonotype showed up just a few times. CDR3 DNA: TGTGCCAGCCGGAGGGCTAGCGGGGCCTACGAGCAGTACTTC. Amino acids: CASRRASGAYEQYF. The gene calls are TRBV6-2 or TRBV6-3 and TRBJ2-7; 9 bases fit TRBD2. Trimming removed 8 bases from V and 2 bases from J; junction bases left unmatched: 7. This CDR3 has 14 residues. CDR1 is MNHEY, CDR2 SVGEGT, per germline.

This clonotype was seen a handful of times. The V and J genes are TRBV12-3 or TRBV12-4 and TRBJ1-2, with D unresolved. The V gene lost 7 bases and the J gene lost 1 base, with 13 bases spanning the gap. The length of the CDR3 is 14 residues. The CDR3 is CASTIKGGNYGYTF. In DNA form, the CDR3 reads TGTGCCAGCACTATTAAAGGCGGTAACTATGGCTACACCTTC.

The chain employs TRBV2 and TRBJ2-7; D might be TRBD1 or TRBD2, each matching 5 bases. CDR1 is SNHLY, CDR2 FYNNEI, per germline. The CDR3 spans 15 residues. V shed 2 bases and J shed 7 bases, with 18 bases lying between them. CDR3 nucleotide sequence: TGTGCCAGCAGTGAAAACGGGGCGCTCCCCGGGGAGCAGTACTTC. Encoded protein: CASSENGALPGEQYF.

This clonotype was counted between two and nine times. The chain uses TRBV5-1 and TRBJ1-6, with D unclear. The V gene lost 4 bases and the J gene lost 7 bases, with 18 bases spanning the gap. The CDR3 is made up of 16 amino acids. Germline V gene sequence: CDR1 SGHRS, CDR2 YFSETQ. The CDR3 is CASSPRIGMENSPLHF. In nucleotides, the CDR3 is TGCGCCAGCAGCCCCCGAATAGGAATGGAAAATTCACCCCTCCACTTT.

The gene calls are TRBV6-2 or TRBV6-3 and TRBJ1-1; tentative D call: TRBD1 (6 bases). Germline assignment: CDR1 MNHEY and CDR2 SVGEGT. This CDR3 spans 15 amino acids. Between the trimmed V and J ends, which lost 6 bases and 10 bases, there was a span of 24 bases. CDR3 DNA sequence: TGTGCCAGCAGCTCCGGACAGTGGGCCCAGCGGGGAGCTTTCTTT. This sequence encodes CASSSGQWAQRGAFF.

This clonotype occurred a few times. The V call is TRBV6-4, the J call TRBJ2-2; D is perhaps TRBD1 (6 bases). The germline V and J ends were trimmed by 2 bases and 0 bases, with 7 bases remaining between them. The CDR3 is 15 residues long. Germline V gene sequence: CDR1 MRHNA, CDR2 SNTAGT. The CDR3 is CASSDGQTNTGELFF. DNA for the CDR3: TGTGCCAGCAGTGACGGACAGACGAACACCGGGGAGCTGTTTTTT.

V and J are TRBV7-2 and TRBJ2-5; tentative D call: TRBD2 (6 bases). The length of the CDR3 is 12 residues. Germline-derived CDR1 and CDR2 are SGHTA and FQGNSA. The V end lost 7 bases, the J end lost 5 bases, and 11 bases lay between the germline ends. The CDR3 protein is CASTLSGETQYF. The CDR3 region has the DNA TGTGCCAGCACCCTGAGCGGGGAGACCCAGTACTTC.

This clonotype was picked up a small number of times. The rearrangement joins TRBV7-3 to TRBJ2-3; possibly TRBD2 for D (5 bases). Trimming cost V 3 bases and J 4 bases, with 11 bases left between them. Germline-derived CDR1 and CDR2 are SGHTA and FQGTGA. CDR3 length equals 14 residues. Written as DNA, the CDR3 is TGTGCCAGCAGCTTTGGGCTGCGGGCAGATACGCAGTATTTT. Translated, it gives CASSFGLRADTQYF.

CDR3 in DNA: TGTGCCAGCAGTTTAAGGGTAGGCCAATCGCCCCAGCATTTT. As protein: CASSLRVGQSPQHF. V usage is TRBV12-3 or TRBV12-4 and J usage is TRBJ1-5; D remains unclear. V lost 2 bases and J lost 9, with 14 bases in between. This CDR3 region has 14 residues.

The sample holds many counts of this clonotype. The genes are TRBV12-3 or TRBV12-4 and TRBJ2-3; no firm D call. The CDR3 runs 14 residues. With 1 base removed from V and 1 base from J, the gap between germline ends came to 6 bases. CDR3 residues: CASSLGLGTDTQYF. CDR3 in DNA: TGTGCCAGCAGTTTAGGACTCGGCACAGATACGCAGTATTTT.

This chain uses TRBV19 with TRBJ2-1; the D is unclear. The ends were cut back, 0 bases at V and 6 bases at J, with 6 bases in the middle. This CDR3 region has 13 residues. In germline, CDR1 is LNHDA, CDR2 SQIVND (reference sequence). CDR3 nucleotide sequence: TGTGCCAGTAGTATAGACTGGGGCAATGAGCAGTTCTTC. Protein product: CASSIDWGNEQFF.

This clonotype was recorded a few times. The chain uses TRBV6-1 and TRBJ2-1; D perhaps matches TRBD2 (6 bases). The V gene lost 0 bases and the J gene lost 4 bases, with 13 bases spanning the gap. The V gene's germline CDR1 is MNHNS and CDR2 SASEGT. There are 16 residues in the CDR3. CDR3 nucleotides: TGTGCCAGCAGTGAAGCGGCGACGGGAGCTTACAATGAGCAGTTCTTC. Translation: CASSEAATGAYNEQFF.

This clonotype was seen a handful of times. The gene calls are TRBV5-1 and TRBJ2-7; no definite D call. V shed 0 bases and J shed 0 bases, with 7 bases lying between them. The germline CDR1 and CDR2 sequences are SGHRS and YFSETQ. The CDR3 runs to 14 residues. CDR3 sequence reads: CASSLDELSYEQYF. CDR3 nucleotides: TGCGCCAGCAGCTTGGATGAGCTCTCCTACGAGCAGTACTTC.

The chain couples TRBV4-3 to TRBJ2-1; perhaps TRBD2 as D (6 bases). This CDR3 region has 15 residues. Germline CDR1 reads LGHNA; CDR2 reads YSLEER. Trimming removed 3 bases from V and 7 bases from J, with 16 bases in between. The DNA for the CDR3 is TGCGCCAGCAGCCATGGACTACGGTTGTTGAATGAGCAGTTCTTC. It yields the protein CASSHGLRLLNEQFF.

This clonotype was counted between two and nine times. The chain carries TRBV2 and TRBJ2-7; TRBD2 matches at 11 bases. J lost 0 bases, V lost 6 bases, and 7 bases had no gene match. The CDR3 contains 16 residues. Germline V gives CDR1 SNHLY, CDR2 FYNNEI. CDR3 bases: TGTGCCAGCAGCGTTCTAGCGGGGGGCCCCTCCTACGAGCAGTACTTC. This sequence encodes CASSVLAGGPSYEQYF.

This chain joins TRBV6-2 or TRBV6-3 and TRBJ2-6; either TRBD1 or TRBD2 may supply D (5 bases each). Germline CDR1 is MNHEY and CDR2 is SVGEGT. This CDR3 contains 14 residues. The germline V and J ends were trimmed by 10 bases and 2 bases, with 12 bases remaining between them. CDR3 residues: CATRRGAGANVLTF. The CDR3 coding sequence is TGTGCCACAAGAAGAGGGGCTGGGGCCAACGTCCTGACTTTC.

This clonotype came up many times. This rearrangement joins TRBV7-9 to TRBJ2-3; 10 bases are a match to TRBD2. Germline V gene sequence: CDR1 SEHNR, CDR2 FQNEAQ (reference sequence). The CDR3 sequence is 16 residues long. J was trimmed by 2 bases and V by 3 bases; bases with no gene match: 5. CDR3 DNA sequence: TGTGCCAGCAGCTTTCGGACTAGCGGATCCACAGATACGCAGTATTTT. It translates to CASSFRTSGSTDTQYF.

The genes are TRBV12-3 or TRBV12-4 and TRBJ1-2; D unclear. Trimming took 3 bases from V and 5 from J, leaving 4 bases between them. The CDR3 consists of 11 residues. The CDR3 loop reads CASSFQYGYTF. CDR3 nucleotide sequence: TGTGCCAGCAGTTTCCAGTATGGCTACACCTTC.

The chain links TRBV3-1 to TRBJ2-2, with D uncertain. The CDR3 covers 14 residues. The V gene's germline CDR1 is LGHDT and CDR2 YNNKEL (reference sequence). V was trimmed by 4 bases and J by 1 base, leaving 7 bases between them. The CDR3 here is CASSPIRNTGELFF. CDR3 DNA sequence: TGTGCCAGCAGCCCTATCCGGAACACCGGGGAGCTGTTTTTT.

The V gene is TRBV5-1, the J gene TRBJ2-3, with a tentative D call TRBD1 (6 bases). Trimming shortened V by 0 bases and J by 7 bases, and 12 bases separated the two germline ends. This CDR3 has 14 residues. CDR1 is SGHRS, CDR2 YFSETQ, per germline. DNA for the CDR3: TGCGCCAGCAGCTTGGATACAGGGACGAATACGCAGTATTTT. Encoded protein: CASSLDTGTNTQYF. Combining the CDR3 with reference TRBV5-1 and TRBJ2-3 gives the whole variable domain KAGVTQTPRYLIKTRGQQVTLSCSPISGHRSVSWYQQTPGQGLQFLFEYFSETQRNKGNFPGRFSGRQFSNSRSEMNVSTLELGDSALYLCASSLDTGTNTQYFGPGTRLTVL.

As DNA, the CDR3 is TGTGCCTGGAGTGTAAGGGGTATCACCGGGGAGCTGTTTTTT. Amino acids: CAWSVRGITGELFF. The V and J genes are TRBV30 and TRBJ2-2; tentative D call: TRBD1 (5 bases). Germline-derived CDR1 and CDR2 are GTSNPN and SVGIG (reference sequence). The ends were cut back, 0 bases at V and 4 bases at J, with 9 bases in the middle. The CDR3 totals 14 residues.

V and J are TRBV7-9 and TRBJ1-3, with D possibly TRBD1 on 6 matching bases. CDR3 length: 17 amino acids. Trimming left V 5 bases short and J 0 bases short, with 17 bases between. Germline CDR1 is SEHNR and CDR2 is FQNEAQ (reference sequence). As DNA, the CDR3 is TGTGCCAGCAGCACGAGGGGGACGGCGAACTCTGGAAACACCATATATTTT. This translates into CASSTRGTANSGNTIYF.

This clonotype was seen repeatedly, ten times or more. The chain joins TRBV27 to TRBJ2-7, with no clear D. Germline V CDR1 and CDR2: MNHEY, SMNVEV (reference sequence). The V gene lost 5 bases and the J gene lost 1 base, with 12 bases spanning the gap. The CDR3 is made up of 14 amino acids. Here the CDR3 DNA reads TGTGCCAGCAGTCCAACAAGAGTGTCCTACGAGCAGTACTTC. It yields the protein CASSPTRVSYEQYF.

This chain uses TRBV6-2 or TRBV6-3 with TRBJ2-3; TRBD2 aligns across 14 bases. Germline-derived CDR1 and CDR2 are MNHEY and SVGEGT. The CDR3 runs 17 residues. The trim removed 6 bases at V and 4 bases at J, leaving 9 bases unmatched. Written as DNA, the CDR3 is TGTGCCAGCAGACCACGACTAGCGGGAGGGCCCTCAGATACGCAGTATTTT. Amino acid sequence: CASRPRLAGGPSDTQYF.